Given below is one TCR beta chain in context. Its antigen remains unidentified. Deep was the level at which the assay was run. Measured with immunoSEQ multiplex PCR; TCRdb has only the in-frame clones, and not every one. This sample yields about 590,000 clones, of which 95% are seen a single time; 0.11% belongs to the top ten. Naivety among CD8 cells was defined by CD45RO negativity and positive CCR7 selection, thereby excluding terminally differentiated effector memory CD45RA+ cells. The data stem from a study of shared clonotypes between healthy human individuals. Regarding the study as a whole: Clonotypes shared by all four sorted-subset donors had higher generation probabilities than non-shared clonotypes.

Looked up from germline, CDR1 is MDHEN and CDR2 is SYDVKM. The J segment lost 3 bases and the V segment lost 3 bases, leaving 11 bases of the junction unmatched. This CDR3 is built from 16 residues. The rearrangement links TRBV28 to TRBJ2-7; 7 nucleotides align to TRBD1. This TCR was sampled from a woman aged 30 to 39 in good health. Sequencing was done on a sample of naive CD8+ T cells sorted from blood. CDR3 in amino acids: CASSFRGGQAYYEQYF. The DNA of the CDR3 is TGTGCCAGCAGTTTTAGGGGCGGACAGGCTTACTACGAGCAGTACTTC.